The 30 T cell receptor beta chains presented below share a single source sample, sequenced in a study of T cell responses to AZD1222 COVID-19 vaccine (dated by TCRdb to 2020 to 2022). The library was prepared using the immunoSEQ multiplex PCR assay. TCRdb limited this immuneACCESS table to in-frame rearrangements with V and J called. A share of clones is missing; checked studies link under half to unresolved V genes, and the rest is unexplained. The sample table shows about 130,000 clones, and about nine tenths are seen once. Of the sample, 0.9% to 1.3% is held by the ten largest clones. Per the publication, the time point label means: about 28 days (+/-7) after the second vaccine dose. This specimen consisted of peripheral blood, obtained 28 days after the second AZD1222 dose. The receptors derive from an adult who received the AZD1222 COVID-19 vaccine.

The chain combines TRBV20-1 with TRBJ2-1; D is unclear. Trimming pared 3 bases from V and 5 bases from J, leaving 8 bases between. Germline V gene lookup returns CDR1 DFQATT and CDR2 SNEGSKA (reference sequence). This CDR3 comprises 12 residues. CDR3 bases: TGCAGTGCTAGTAGGCAGAACAATGAGCAGTTCTTC. As protein: CSASRQNNEQFF.

This sequence joins TRBV15 and TRBJ1-2; the D is unclear. Deletions cut 3 bases from V and 2 bases from J, with 4 bases between. Germline V gene lookup returns CDR1 LNHNV and CDR2 YYDKDF (reference sequence). There are 12 residues in the CDR3. The CDR3 loop reads CATSSQNYGYTF. The DNA for the CDR3 is TGTGCCACCAGCAGTCAGAACTATGGCTACACCTTC.

The gene calls are TRBV11-3 and TRBJ1-3; D is perhaps TRBD1 (5 bases). Germline lookup yields CDR1 SGHNT and CDR2 YENEEA. V was trimmed by 5 bases and J by 3 bases, leaving 17 bases between them. CDR3 length: 16 residues. In DNA, the CDR3 is TGTGCCAGCAGCCCCCGGGGGTCGAGTAGTGGAAACACCATATATTTT. Amino acid sequence: CASSPRGSSSGNTIYF.

The rearrangement uses TRBV19 and TRBJ1-2; the D gene is possibly TRBD1 (6 bases). Trimming cost V 7 bases and J 4 bases, with 10 bases left between them. From germline, CDR1 is LNHDA and CDR2 SQIVND (reference sequence). The CDR3 spans 12 residues. DNA of the CDR3: TGTGCCAGTATGAGGGACACCTATGGCTACACCTTC. Translation gives CASMRDTYGYTF.

The chain has TRBV15 and TRBJ2-1; no firm D call. V was trimmed by 1 base and J by 9 bases, leaving 7 bases between them. The CDR3 extends over 12 amino acids. Germline V gene sequence: CDR1 LNHNV, CDR2 YYDKDF (reference sequence). CDR3 coding DNA: TGTGCCACCAGCAGAGCCTATCTTGAGCAGTTCTTC. This codes for CATSRAYLEQFF.

This clone has only one observation. The chain joins TRBV3-1 (or the pseudogene TRBV3-2) to TRBJ1-5; the D gene is possibly TRBD1 (5 bases). Germline CDR1 LGHDT, CDR2 YNNKEL (reference sequence). V was pared by 4 bases and J by 7 bases, with 8 bases between. This CDR3 spans 12 amino acids. The CDR3 loop is CASSPSGQPQHF. The CDR3 region has the DNA TGTGCCAGCAGCCCCTCAGGGCAGCCCCAGCATTTT.

V and J are TRBV7-2 and TRBJ2-7; 13 positions agree with TRBD2. This CDR3 is 15 amino acids long. With V trimmed by 5 bases and J by 5 bases, 6 bases remained unmatched. Per the germline V gene, CDR1 is SGHTA and CDR2 is FQGNSA. The CDR3: CASSIRTSGSDEQYF. As DNA, the CDR3 is TGTGCCAGCAGCATCAGGACTAGCGGGAGCGACGAGCAGTACTTC.

This chain joins TRBV6-2 or TRBV6-3 and TRBJ2-7; D is unresolved. The V end was cut by 2 bases, the J end by 3 bases, with 11 bases between. CDR3 length equals 14 residues. Germline CDR1 reads MNHEY; CDR2 reads SVGEGT. The CDR3 bases are TGTGCCAGCAGTTACGGTTTTACCCGCTACGAGCAGTACTTC. Translating it yields CASSYGFTRYEQYF.

This clone has only a few counts. The chain combines TRBV30 with TRBJ1-3; D not certain. Trimming shortened V by 0 bases and J by 3 bases, and 6 bases separated the two germline ends. CDR1 is GTSNPN, CDR2 SVGIG, per germline (reference sequence). The CDR3 has 13 amino acids. DNA for the CDR3: TGTGCCTGGAGTGTAGGCGATGGAAACACCATATATTTT. Residues: CAWSVGDGNTIYF.

Here the CDR3 DNA reads TGTGCCAGCAGTCCAGGGATGTACGAGCAGTACTTC. It is translated as CASSPGMYEQYF. This chain uses TRBV6-5 with TRBJ2-7; perhaps TRBD1 as D (5 bases). V shed 5 bases and J shed 4 bases, with 9 bases lying between them. The CDR3 consists of 12 residues. Germline assignment: CDR1 MNHEY and CDR2 SVGAGI.

A single count supports this clone. The chain carries TRBV9 and TRBJ2-7; 8 bases match TRBD2. After removal of 2 bases from V and 0 bases from J, the junction contained 1 base not matched to a gene. The CDR3 is made up of 14 amino acids. Germline V gene data show CDR1 as SGDLS and CDR2 as YYNGEE. The CDR3: CASSVSGTSYEQYF. CDR3 sequence (DNA): TGTGCCAGCAGCGTTAGCGGGACCTCCTACGAGCAGTACTTC.

The CDR3 coding sequence is TGTGCCAGCAGTATTACAGGGGGGAACACTGAAGCTTTCTTT. This codes for CASSITGGNTEAFF. The chain joins TRBV5-8 to TRBJ1-1, with 8 bases identical to TRBD1. Germline trimming cut 5 bases from V and 1 base from J; bases unmatched to any gene: 4. Germline V lookup: CDR1 SGHTS, CDR2 YDEGEE. This CDR3 has 14 residues.

This chain uses TRBV2 with TRBJ1-2; 8 bases are a match to TRBD1. Germline values: CDR1 SNHLY, CDR2 FYNNEI. V shed 5 bases and J 5 bases; nucleotides not matched to a gene: 7. This CDR3 has 14 amino acids. The CDR3 DNA reads TGTGCCAGCAGTTCACAGGGGGAGAGGTATGGCTACACCTTC. This codes for CASSSQGERYGYTF.

The chain recombines TRBV5-8 with TRBJ2-7; maybe TRBD1 (5 bases). The germline gives CDR1 SGHTS, CDR2 YDEGEE. V was trimmed by 3 bases and J by 3 bases, leaving 16 bases between them. This CDR3 has 15 amino acids. The CDR3 DNA reads as TGTGCCAGCAGCTCCCACAGGCCTAACAGCTACGAGCAGTACTTC. Protein product: CASSSHRPNSYEQYF.

This chain uses TRBV7-9 with TRBJ1-1; the match to TRBD1 covers 7 bases. CDR1 is SEHNR and CDR2 is FQNEAQ in the germline V gene (reference sequence). The CDR3 is made up of 12 amino acids. The J segment lost 8 bases and the V segment lost 5 bases, leaving 5 bases of the junction unmatched. CDR3 loop: CASSPSGQEAFF. The CDR3 DNA reads as TGTGCCAGCAGCCCTTCGGGACAGGAAGCTTTCTTT.

The count of this clone is one. The chain has TRBV13 and TRBJ2-1; weak D call: TRBD2 (5 bases). The V end was cut by 2 bases, the J end by 3 bases, with 17 bases between. This CDR3 spans 17 amino acids. CDR1 and CDR2 from the germline V gene are PRHDT and FYEKMQ (reference sequence). In DNA form, the CDR3 reads TGTGCCAGCAGCTTATCCCTACCGAGCGGATACTACAATGAGCAGTTCTTC. The encoded protein is CASSLSLPSGYYNEQFF.

The chain couples TRBV4-3 to TRBJ2-7, with TRBD1 identical over 9 bases. CDR1 is LGHNA and CDR2 is YSLEER in the germline V gene. J gave up 3 bases and V 0 bases, and 3 bases lay outside the gene matches. CDR3 length: 15 residues. Here the CDR3 reads CASSQEGTGRYEQYF. CDR3 bases: TGCGCCAGCAGCCAAGAGGGGACAGGGCGCTACGAGCAGTACTTC.

The V call is TRBV30, the J call TRBJ1-6; TRBD1 might be the D (5 bases). Germline loops: CDR1 GTSNPN, CDR2 SVGIG (reference sequence). CDR3 size: 15 residues. Trimming stripped 3 bases from V and 0 bases from J, with 9 bases between. CDR3 DNA: TGTGCCTGGAGGGGGGTGAGCTCCTATAATTCACCCCTCCACTTT. Amino acid sequence: CAWRGVSSYNSPLHF.

The rearrangement uses TRBV27 and TRBJ2-6, with 8 bases that match TRBD2. Trimming at V came to 3 bases and at J to 4 bases, leaving 5 bases not matched to a gene. Germline CDR1 reads MNHEY; CDR2 reads SMNVEV (reference sequence). The CDR3 runs 16 residues. The chain's CDR3 is CASSFGVAGGANVLTF. The CDR3 region has the DNA TGTGCCAGCAGTTTTGGTGTAGCGGGAGGGGCCAACGTCCTGACTTTC.

This chain uses TRBV28 with TRBJ1-2; 10 bases fit TRBD1. J lost 4 bases, V lost 6 bases, and 11 bases had no gene match. Germline-derived CDR1 and CDR2 are MDHEN and SYDVKM. This CDR3 is built from 16 residues. The CDR3 here is CASRTDRGRFFYGYTF. For the CDR3, the DNA is TGTGCCAGCAGAACTGACAGGGGGCGATTTTTCTATGGCTACACCTTC.

V and J are TRBV7-2 and TRBJ2-1, with 13 bases identical to TRBD2. J gave up 2 bases and V 1 base, and 8 bases lay outside the gene matches. Per the germline V gene, CDR1 is SGHTA and CDR2 is FQGNSA. This CDR3 contains 19 residues. The CDR3 protein is CASSLVGTSGITPYNEQFF. The CDR3 coding sequence is TGTGCCAGCAGCTTAGTAGGGACTAGCGGGATCACACCCTACAATGAGCAGTTCTTC.

This chain joins TRBV15 and TRBJ2-7, with 9 nucleotides matching TRBD2. Germline-derived CDR1 and CDR2 are LNHNV and YYDKDF (reference sequence). CDR3 length: 14 residues. The V segment lost 3 bases and the J segment 2 bases; nucleotides outside the gene matches: 2. The CDR3 loop reads CATSRTSGTYEQYF. The CDR3 DNA sequence: TGTGCCACCAGCAGGACTAGCGGCACCTACGAGCAGTACTTC.

This clone has only a few counts. This chain joins TRBV6-2 or TRBV6-3 and TRBJ2-7; 7 bases agree with TRBD1. The CDR3 contains 14 residues. CDR1 MNHEY and CDR2 SVGEGT come from the germline V gene. V was clipped by 6 bases and J by 3 bases; unmatched bases: 8. The CDR3 region is CASSLYTGDYEQYF. CDR3 nucleotide sequence: TGTGCCAGCAGCCTCTACACAGGGGACTACGAGCAGTACTTC.

The V and J genes are TRBV27 and TRBJ2-7, with no clear D. Trimming took 5 bases from V and 0 from J, leaving 2 bases between them. The CDR3 has 11 amino acids. CDR1 is MNHEY and CDR2 is SMNVEV in the germline V gene (reference sequence). The CDR3 nucleotides are TGTGCCAGCAGTACCTCCTACGAGCAGTACTTC. This translates into CASSTSYEQYF.

With respect to this clone: One end of the junction is discordant with germline, which a read error may explain. The rearrangement links TRBV3-1 (or the pseudogene TRBV3-2) to TRBJ2-5, with D tentatively TRBD1 (6 bases). The CDR3 loop spans 12 amino acids. From germline, CDR1 is LGHDT and CDR2 YNNKEL (reference sequence). This CDR3 reads CASSQASRGTNF. In DNA, the CDR3 is TGTGCCAGCAGCCAGGCATCTAGGGGGACGAACTTC.

The chain joins TRBV30 to TRBJ2-1; possibly TRBD2 for D (5 bases). Trimming shortened V by 1 base and J by 4 bases, and 14 bases separated the two germline ends. CDR1 and CDR2 (germline): GTSNPN, SVGIG (reference sequence). The CDR3 spans 15 residues. The CDR3 region has the DNA TGTGCCTGGAGTGACTGGACTCCCGGGTACAATGAGCAGTTCTTC. Translated: CAWSDWTPGYNEQFF.

V gene TRBV28 combines with J gene TRBJ1-3; no reliable D call. Germline CDR1 reads MDHEN; CDR2 reads SYDVKM. This CDR3 spans 13 amino acids. Trimming stripped 2 bases from V and 5 bases from J, with 7 bases between. DNA of the CDR3: TGTGCCAGCAGTTTACCGCAGCGAAACACCATATATTTT. The encoded protein is CASSLPQRNTIYF.

The DNA of the CDR3 is TGCGCCAGCACCCCGCGGAGGGACAGTCACAATGAGCAGTTCTTC. Its protein product is CASTPRRDSHNEQFF. The chain recombines TRBV5-1 with TRBJ2-1; tentative D call: TRBD1 (7 bases). Trimming left V 6 bases short and J 5 bases short, with 18 bases between. This CDR3 is built from 15 residues. Germline values: CDR1 SGHRS, CDR2 YFSETQ.

This clone was detected once. The V and J genes are TRBV7-9 and TRBJ2-7; D gene uncertain. V was pared by 3 bases and J by 2 bases, with 20 bases between. The CDR3 covers 17 residues. The germline V gene encodes CDR1 SEHNR and CDR2 FQNEAQ (reference sequence). The CDR3 here is CASSFGHIDDSTYEQYF. The CDR3, as DNA: TGTGCCAGCAGCTTTGGGCATATCGACGATTCTACCTACGAGCAGTACTTC.

This clone was seen only a few times. The chain employs TRBV5-5 and TRBJ2-7; TRBD1 agrees at 9 bases. CDR1 and CDR2 (germline): SGHKS, YYEKEE (reference sequence). The CDR3 consists of 17 residues. V gave up 6 bases and J gave up 4 bases; unmatched junction bases: 17. The DNA for the CDR3 is TGTGCCAGCACCCCCCGCGTGGGGACAGGGTACAGGTACGAGCAGTACTTC. This codes for CASTPRVGTGYRYEQYF. The full variable domain, in which reference TRBV5-5 and TRBJ2-7 provide the parts outside the CDR3, is DAGVTQSPTHLIKTRGQQVTLRCSPISGHKSVSWYQQVLGQGPQFIFQYYEKEERGRGNFPDRFSARQFPNYSSELNVNALLLGDSALYLCASTPRVGTGYRYEQYFGPGTRLTVT.